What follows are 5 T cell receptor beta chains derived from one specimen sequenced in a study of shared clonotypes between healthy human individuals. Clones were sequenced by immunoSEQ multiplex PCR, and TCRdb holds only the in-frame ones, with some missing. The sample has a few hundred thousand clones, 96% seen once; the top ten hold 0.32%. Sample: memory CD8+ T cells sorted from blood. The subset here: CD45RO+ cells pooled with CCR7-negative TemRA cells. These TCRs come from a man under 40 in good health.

This CDR3 is CALQGIRDRADTQYF. The CDR3 region has the DNA TGTGCCCTCCAGGGGATCCGGGACCGGGCAGATACGCAGTATTTT. The chain is built from TRBV5-8 and TRBJ2-3, with D perhaps TRBD1 (6 bases). Germline values: CDR1 SGHTS, CDR2 YDEGEE. Between the trimmed V and J ends, which lost 10 bases and 4 bases, there was a span of 22 bases. There are 15 residues in the CDR3. Variable domain in full (rest from reference TRBV5-8 and TRBJ2-3): EAGVTQSPTHLIKTRGQQATLRCSPISGHTSVYWYQQALGLGLQFLLWYDEGEERNRGNFPPRFSGRQFPNYSSELNVNALELEDSALYLCALQGIRDRADTQYFGPGTRLTVL.

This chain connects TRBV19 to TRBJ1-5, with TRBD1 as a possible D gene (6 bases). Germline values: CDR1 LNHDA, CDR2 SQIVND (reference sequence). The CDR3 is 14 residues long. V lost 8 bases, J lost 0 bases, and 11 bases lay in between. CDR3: CASVDRYSNQPQHF. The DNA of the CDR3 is TGTGCCAGTGTCGACAGGTATAGCAATCAGCCCCAGCATTTT.

CDR3 amino acids: CASRTTTSLNTEAFF. The CDR3 DNA reads TGTGCCAGCAGGACGACCACAAGTTTGAACACTGAAGCTTTCTTT. The chain combines TRBV6-5 with TRBJ1-1; no reliable D call. The CDR3 length is 15 residues. CDR1 is MNHEY, CDR2 SVGAGI, per germline. V was pared by 6 bases and J by 0 bases, with 14 bases between.

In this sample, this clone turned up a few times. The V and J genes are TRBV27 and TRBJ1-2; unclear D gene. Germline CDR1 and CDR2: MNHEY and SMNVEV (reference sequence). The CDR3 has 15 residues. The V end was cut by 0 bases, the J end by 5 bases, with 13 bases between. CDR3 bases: TGTGCCAGCAGTTTATCGACTGACCCCTATTATGGCTACACCTTC. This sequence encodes CASSLSTDPYYGYTF.

The CDR3 DNA follows: TGTGCCAGTCCGGGACTCTACTACGAGCAGTACTTC. Residues: CASPGLYYEQYF. The rearrangement links TRBV5-4 to TRBJ2-7, with D possibly being TRBD2 (6 bases). Between the trimmed V and J ends, which lost 8 bases and 3 bases, there was a span of 12 bases. The germline CDR1 and CDR2 sequences are SGHNT and YYREEE (reference sequence). The CDR3 is 12 amino acids.